Shown below are 10 T cell receptor beta chains from a single sample sequenced in a study of T cell responses to AZD1222 COVID-19 vaccine. The assay was immunoSEQ multiplex PCR, and TCRdb's table has in-frame clones only and misses some. The sample holds roughly 180,000 clones, approximately 94% seen once. Source: peripheral blood, taken 28 days after the second AZD1222 dose. The source of these receptors is an adult who received the AZD1222 COVID-19 vaccine.

For this clone: A junction end diverges from the germline sequence, so it may reflect a read error. This chain connects TRBV4-1 to TRBJ2-1; TRBD2 matches 9 bases. CDR1 MGHRA and CDR2 YSYEKL come from the germline V gene. The CDR3 spans 15 residues. This CDR3 is CASRQAGGSYNEQFF. For the CDR3, the DNA is TGCGCCAGCCGCCAAGCGGGAGGTTCCTACAATGAGCAGTTCTTC.

The genes are TRBV30 and TRBJ2-6; unclear D gene. The CDR3 totals 13 residues. Germline CDR1 GTSNPN, CDR2 SVGIG (reference sequence). V lost 4 bases, J lost 1 base, and 5 bases lay in between. CDR3 residues: CAWTVSGANVLTF. CDR3 in DNA: TGTGCCTGGACAGTATCTGGGGCCAACGTCCTGACTTTC.

The rearrangement links TRBV9 to TRBJ1-2, with D unclear. V was cut by 4 bases and J by 8 bases, with 9 bases left in between. The CDR3 spans 11 residues. Germline V gene sequence: CDR1 SGDLS, CDR2 YYNGEE. CDR3 loop: CASSRPGGYTF. The DNA of the CDR3 is TGTGCCAGCAGCCGACCAGGAGGCTACACCTTC.

The CDR3, as DNA: TGTGCCAGTCAACTAGGGGGACAGGGCTTAATGAACACTGAAGCTTTCTTT. This translates into CASQLGGQGLMNTEAFF. This chain links TRBV19 with TRBJ1-1; TRBD1 agrees at 9 bases. Trimming at V came to 8 bases and at J to 0 bases, leaving 13 bases not matched to a gene. The germline V gene has CDR1 LNHDA and CDR2 SQIVND (reference sequence). This CDR3 is 17 amino acids long.

This chain joins TRBV10-3 and TRBJ2-2; D unclear. Germline V gene lookup returns CDR1 ENHRY and CDR2 SYGVKD. Trimming took off 5 bases at V and 5 bases at J, with 3 bases between the two ends. The CDR3 runs to 11 residues. The DNA for the CDR3 is TGTGCCATCAGTTTAACCGGGGAGCTGTTTTTT. The encoded protein is CAISLTGELFF.

The V and J genes are TRBV5-1 and TRBJ1-3; the D gene is possibly TRBD1 (5 bases). The germline V gene has CDR1 SGHRS and CDR2 YFSETQ. This CDR3 region has 15 residues. Trimming removed 0 bases at V and 0 bases at J, with 7 bases between. The CDR3 spells CASSLAQGSGNTIYF. The DNA for the CDR3 is TGCGCCAGCAGCTTGGCCCAGGGCTCTGGAAACACCATATATTTT.

The chain couples TRBV2 to TRBJ1-2, with no clear D. The V and J ends lost 8 bases and 6 bases respectively, with 22 bases between them. The germline CDR1 and CDR2 sequences are SNHLY and FYNNEI. CDR3 length: 15 residues. Written as DNA, the CDR3 is TGTGCCAGCCTCCTGGGTTTTGGTAGGATGAATGGCTACACCTTC. Amino acid sequence: CASLLGFGRMNGYTF. The full variable domain, rest sourced from reference TRBV2 and TRBJ1-2, is EPEVTQTPSHQVTQMGQEVILRCVPISNHLYFYWYRQILGQKVEFLVSFYNNEISEKSEIFDDQFSVERPDGSNFTLKIRSTKLEDSAMYFCASLLGFGRMNGYTFGSGTRLTVV.

This clone appeared a single time. The gene calls are TRBV4-2 and TRBJ2-1; 12 positions agree with TRBD1. This CDR3 spans 16 amino acids. The ends lost 1 base at V and 6 bases at J; junction bases unmatched: 4. CDR1 and CDR2 (germline): LGHNA, YNFKEQ. DNA of the CDR3: TGTGCCAGCAGCCAAGGAGGGACAGGGGGCTTCAATGAGCAGTTCTTC. It codes for CASSQGGTGGFNEQFF.

The rearrangement uses TRBV11-1 and TRBJ1-1; the match to TRBD1 covers 7 bases. The CDR3 sequence is 12 residues long. The germline V gene has CDR1 SGHAT and CDR2 FQDESV (reference sequence). After removal of 5 bases from V and 7 bases from J, the junction contained 4 bases not matched to a gene. The CDR3 region has the DNA TGTGCCAGCAGCCTAGACAGGGATGAAGCTTTCTTT. It codes for CASSLDRDEAFF.

The chain has TRBV4-1 and TRBJ2-3; D may be TRBD2 (5 bases). CDR1 is MGHRA, CDR2 YSYEKL, per germline. V was pared by 1 base and J by 1 base, with 9 bases between. This CDR3 has 15 residues. CDR3 nucleotides: TGCGCCAGCAGCCAAGTACTACTAGGCACAGATACGCAGTATTTT. Translated, it gives CASSQVLLGTDTQYF.